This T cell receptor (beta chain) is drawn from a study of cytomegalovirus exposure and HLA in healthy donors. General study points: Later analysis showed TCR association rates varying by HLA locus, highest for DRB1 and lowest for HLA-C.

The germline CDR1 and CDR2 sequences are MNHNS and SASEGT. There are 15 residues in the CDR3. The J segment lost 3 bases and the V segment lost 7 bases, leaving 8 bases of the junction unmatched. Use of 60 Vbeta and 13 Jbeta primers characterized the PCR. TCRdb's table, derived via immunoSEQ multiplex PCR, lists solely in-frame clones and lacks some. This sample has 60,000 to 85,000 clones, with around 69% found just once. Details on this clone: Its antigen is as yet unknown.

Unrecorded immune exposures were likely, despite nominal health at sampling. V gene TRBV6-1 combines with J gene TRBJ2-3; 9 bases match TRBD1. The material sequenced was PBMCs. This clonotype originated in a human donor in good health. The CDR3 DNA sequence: TGTGCCAGCAAAGAGGGACAGGGTATTACAGATACGCAGTATTTT. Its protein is CASKEGQGITDTQYF.